This T cell receptor beta chain was retrieved from a study of circulating CD8 cells and anti-PD-1 response in melanoma. This clonotype is categorized as medium-sized. The QIAseq Immune Repertoire TCR panel built the libraries from about 14 ng of total RNA. TCRdb reprocessed the reads via MiXCR and lists one record per CDR3 protein. The data contain 700 to 800 distinct CDR3 sequences, about 8% of them singletons. From live CD3+CD8+TCRalphabeta+ cells, four PD-1 and/or TIGIT subsets were sorted. CDR3 length equals 14 residues. Per the germline V gene, CDR1 is MDHEN and CDR2 is SYDVKM. Trimming shortened V by 2 bases and J by 9 bases, and 14 bases separated the two germline ends.

The receptor comes from a human donor with melanoma. This material consisted of CD8+ T cells from PBMCs, taken at baseline or after one month of anti-PD-1 therapy (not recorded which). The J gene is TRBJ2-1, the V gene TRBV28, with a weak D call TRBD1 (6 bases). The CDR3 nucleotides are TGTGCCAGCAGTTTAATAGATGTACAGGGTGAGCAGTTCTTC. This translates into CASSLIDVQGEQFF.